These T cell receptor beta chains were read from a single sample in a study of blood T cell repertoires in COVID-19. Assay: immunoSEQ multiplex PCR; the TCRdb copy retains only in-frame clones and omits some. The profile shows approximately 400,000 clones, around 89% of them singletons. Sample: peripheral blood. Source of these receptors: a man aged 40-49 years with acute or convalescent COVID-19. Each CDR3 is given with its conserved first and last residue. The order of the fields is clone size, V gene, D gene, J gene, CDR3 protein, CDR3 DNA. The D gene is left open where the match is weak. A clone size is listed for some rows: how often the clone was seen (once, few, many), or a class if it is expanded.

size: .
V: TRBV10-3
D: .
J: TRBJ1-2
CDR3: CAIKRGDGGYTF
DNA: TGTGCCATCAAGCGGGGGGATGGTGGCTACACCTTC

size: .
V: TRBV5-1
D: .
J: TRBJ1-1
CDR3: CASSLDAIAGTEAFF
DNA: TGCGCCAGCAGCTTGGATGCTATAGCAGGGACTGAAGCTTTCTTT

size: few
V: TRBV7-9
D: TRBD2
J: TRBJ2-1
CDR3: CASSSRTSGRARDEQFF
DNA: TGTGCCAGCAGCTCCCGGACTAGCGGGAGGGCCAGAGATGAGCAGTTCTTC

size: .
V: TRBV5-1
D: .
J: TRBJ2-7
CDR3: CASSSGTNSYEQYF
DNA: TGCGCCAGCAGCTCCGGGACAAACTCCTACGAGCAGTACTTC

size: .
V: TRBV28
D: TRBD1
J: TRBJ1-5
CDR3: CASSSTGFSNQPQHF
DNA: TGTGCCAGCAGCTCGACAGGGTTTAGCAATCAGCCCCAGCATTTT

size: few
V: TRBV19
D: TRBD1
J: TRBJ1-5
CDR3: CASKSQQGAGQPQHF
DNA: TGTGCCAGTAAAAGTCAACAGGGGGCTGGTCAGCCCCAGCATTTT

size: .
V: TRBV18
D: TRBD1
J: TRBJ1-2
CDR3: CASSPSGQGFGGYGYTF
DNA: TGTGCCAGCTCACCATCGGGACAGGGGTTCGGAGGGTATGGCTACACCTTC

size: .
V: TRBV7-3
D: TRBD1
J: TRBJ2-1
CDR3: CASSLMPGGQNEQFF
DNA: TGTGCCAGCAGCTTAATGCCAGGGGGTCAGAATGAGCAGTTCTTC

size: .
V: TRBV11-2
D: TRBD1
J: TRBJ1-1
CDR3: CASSSLGGTGGLTAAFF
DNA: TGTGCCAGCAGCTCCCTGGGGGGGACAGGAGGCCTCACGGCAGCTTTCTTT

size: .
V: TRBV6-6
D: TRBD2
J: TRBJ2-3
CDR3: CASSSSSGGYTQYF
DNA: TGTGCCAGCAGTTCCTCTAGCGGGGGTTATACGCAGTATTTT

size: once
V: TRBV6-6
D: TRBD1
J: TRBJ1-4
CDR3: CASSYMGQGREKLFF
DNA: TGTGCCAGCAGTTACATGGGACAGGGGCGTGAAAAACTGTTTTTT

size: .
V: TRBV19
D: .
J: TRBJ1-2
CDR3: CASDDGGANYGYTF
DNA: TGTGCCAGCGACGACGGGGGGGCTAACTATGGCTACACCTTC

size: .
V: TRBV28
D: TRBD2
J: TRBJ2-6
CDR3: CASNPRGDSGANVLTF
DNA: TGTGCCAGCAATCCGCGGGGGGACTCTGGGGCCAACGTCCTGACTTTC

size: .
V: TRBV18
D: TRBD2
J: TRBJ2-7
CDR3: CASSRTVGGEEQYF
DNA: TGTGCCAGCTCACGGACCGTGGGGGGGGAGGAGCAGTACTTC